Below, 7 T cell receptor beta chains from the same sample are listed, as sequenced in a study of beta chain features in type 1 diabetes. Isolated RNA was reverse transcribed in full, so expressed TCRB transcripts were sequenced. TCRdb keeps only in-frame clones here, not all; method: immunoSEQ multiplex PCR. The top ten clones hold approximately 0.043% of a sample with hundreds of thousands of clones, over 11% of them seen once. Study-wide findings and caveats: The study found moderately but significantly shorter TCRB CDR3s in all four CD4+ subsets of Type 1 diabetes patients.

No antigen has been assigned to these receptors. Sequencing used naive CD4+ T cells from blood. Source of these receptors: a young man with type 1 diabetes.

The rearrangement joins TRBV29-1 to TRBJ2-2; TRBD2 agrees at 7 bases. Germline CDR1 SQVTM, CDR2 ANQGSEA. The CDR3 length is 14 residues. The trim removed 6 bases at V and 6 bases at J, leaving 10 bases unmatched. The CDR3 protein is CSVPGRVVAGELFF. The CDR3 nucleotides read TGCAGCGTCCCGGGGAGGGTAGTCGCCGGGGAGCTGTTTTTT.

This chain links TRBV6-5 with TRBJ1-3; a weak D match, TRBD1 (5 bases). V was shortened by 3 bases and J by 0 bases, with 12 bases between the two germline ends. Germline V CDR1 and CDR2: MNHEY, SVGAGI. The CDR3 loop spans 16 amino acids. Written as DNA, the CDR3 is TGTGCCAGCAGTTATAGGGCAGGGAACTCTGGAAACACCATATATTTT. Residues: CASSYRAGNSGNTIYF.

V is TRBV30 and J is TRBJ2-5, with unresolved D. V was shortened by 2 bases and J by 9 bases, with 10 bases between the two germline ends. Germline V gene lookup returns CDR1 GTSNPN and CDR2 SVGIG (reference sequence). CDR3 length equals 11 residues. The CDR3 DNA sequence: TGTGCCTGGAGTATTGTTCGTTCCCAGTACTTC. The encoded protein is CAWSIVRSQYF.

The V and J genes are TRBV7-9 and TRBJ1-6; 11 bases map to TRBD1. The CDR3 runs to 15 residues. J gave up 7 bases and V 5 bases, and 4 bases lay outside the gene matches. Germline CDR1 SEHNR, CDR2 FQNEAQ (reference sequence). DNA of the CDR3: TGTGCCAGCAGCGAAGGACAGGGGGCCAATTCACCCCTCCACTTT. As protein: CASSEGQGANSPLHF.

The chain has TRBV5-6 and TRBJ1-1; TRBD1 matches 9 bases. The trim removed 3 bases at V and 5 bases at J, leaving 2 bases unmatched. Per the germline V gene, CDR1 is SGHDT and CDR2 is YYEEEE. The CDR3 runs 13 residues. The CDR3 DNA reads as TGTGCCAGCAGCTGGGACAGGGAGACTGAAGCTTTCTTT. Protein sequence: CASSWDRETEAFF.

This clone came up once. At one of its ends the junction is not consistent with the germline gene, which may arise from a read error. The CDR3 DNA sequence: TGTGCCTGGAGTGAAGTAGAGGCCCAGTACTTC. Protein sequence: CAWSEVEAQYF. V usage is TRBV30 and J usage is TRBJ2-5; D is undetermined. Germline values: CDR1 GTSNPN, CDR2 SVGIG (reference sequence). This CDR3 is built from 11 residues.

This chain connects TRBV7-2 to TRBJ1-2; no definite D call. The germline V gene has CDR1 SGHTA and CDR2 FQGNSA. The V gene lost 2 bases and the J gene lost 4 bases, with 5 bases spanning the gap. The CDR3 covers 12 residues. CDR3 in DNA: TGTGCCAGCAGCTTACCAGCCTATGGCTACACCTTC. This gives the protein CASSLPAYGYTF.